This TCR beta chain stems from a study of cytomegalovirus exposure and HLA in healthy donors. Whole-study results and caveats: In an earlier analysis, about 87% or about 30%: the productive usage of most TCR beta V segments. Confirmation in vitro established that a few CMV-associated chains were specific for CMV antigens.

As concerns this clone: What it recognizes is unknown.

Both 60 Vbeta primers and 13 Jbeta primers went into the PCR. The data were produced by immunoSEQ multiplex PCR, yet TCRdb's version contains in-frame clones alone and is incomplete. The sample shows roughly 150,000 clones, around 84% of them seen only once. This TCR derives from a woman between 18 and 29 years old in good health and CMV-seronegative. The sequenced sample consisted of PBMCs.

The CDR3 nucleotides are TGTGCCAGCAGCGTAGCCCCAGTAGCCCGGTCCCTCCAAGAGACCCAGTACTTC. Translated, it gives CASSVAPVARSLQETQYF. This chain connects TRBV9 to TRBJ2-5; D unclear. Germline V lookup: CDR1 SGDLS, CDR2 YYNGEE. Trimming cost V 0 bases and J 1 base, with 19 bases left between them. The CDR3 has 18 residues.